This passage covers 29 T cell receptor beta chains from one sample sequenced in a study of OX40 agonist ivuxolimab in advanced cancers. Sequenced by immunoSEQ multiplex PCR; TCRdb stores in-frame clones only, minus some. The data hold some 25,000 clones, with 82% observed a single time. Material: CD4+ or CD8+ T cells sorted from blood, obtained in a trial of the OX40 agonist ivuxolimab. These receptors were obtained from an adult with an advanced solid tumor such as melanoma, head and neck, liver or kidney cancer.

The rearrangement uses TRBV5-4 and TRBJ2-3; TRBD1 matches at 12 bases. With 3 bases clipped from V and 3 bases from J, the junction kept 5 bases outside the gene matches. Germline CDR1 is SGHNT and CDR2 is YYREEE (reference sequence). The CDR3 sequence is 16 residues long. This CDR3 is CASSSGQGARTDTQYF. In nucleotides, the CDR3 is TGTGCCAGCAGCTCGGGACAGGGGGCGCGTACAGATACGCAGTATTTT.

The rearrangement joins TRBV6-5 to TRBJ1-3; no clear D gene. Trimming removed 7 bases at V and 4 bases at J, with 14 bases between. The CDR3 extends over 14 amino acids. Germline V gene sequence: CDR1 MNHEY, CDR2 SVGAGI. The CDR3 region is CASMVGGSGNTIYF. In nucleotides, the CDR3 is TGTGCCAGCATGGTTGGTGGCAGCGGAAACACCATATATTTT.

The count of this clone is one. The chain joins TRBV27 to TRBJ1-1; the D gene is possibly TRBD1 (6 bases). This CDR3 spans 13 amino acids. The germline gives CDR1 MNHEY, CDR2 SMNVEV (reference sequence). V was clipped by 3 bases and J by 10 bases, with 15 bases between them. CDR3 protein: CASSFSGAGAAFF. The CDR3 nucleotides are TGTGCCAGCAGTTTTTCAGGGGCCGGGGCAGCTTTCTTT.

The chain links TRBV7-9 to TRBJ2-2; D gene unclear. Germline values: CDR1 SEHNR, CDR2 FQNEAQ (reference sequence). This CDR3 has 14 residues. Deletions cut 6 bases from V and 4 bases from J, with 12 bases between. CDR3 protein: CASSPKGGTGELFF. The CDR3 nucleotides read TGTGCCAGCAGTCCCAAGGGTGGCACCGGGGAGCTGTTTTTT.

This chain joins TRBV29-1 and TRBJ2-1; maybe TRBD2 (6 bases). Trimming cost V 3 bases and J 4 bases, with 7 bases left between them. The germline CDR1 and CDR2 sequences are SQVTM and ANQGSEA. The CDR3 covers 12 residues. The CDR3 loop reads CSVEAGYNEQFF. CDR3 DNA sequence: TGCAGCGTTGAGGCGGGGTACAATGAGCAGTTCTTC.

The chain employs TRBV11-2 and TRBJ2-5; D remains ambiguous. The CDR3 runs 13 residues. Germline CDR1 and CDR2: SGHAT and FQNNGV. The germline V and J ends were trimmed by 0 bases and 5 bases, with 7 bases remaining between them. DNA for the CDR3: TGTGCCAGCAGCTTAGAGGTCGCGGAGACCCAGTACTTC. Its protein is CASSLEVAETQYF.

This clone was counted once. The chain uses TRBV5-4 and TRBJ1-2, with no clear D. Germline lookup yields CDR1 SGHNT and CDR2 YYREEE (reference sequence). This CDR3 comprises 14 residues. Trimming pared 0 bases from V and 4 bases from J, leaving 10 bases between. As DNA, the CDR3 is TGTGCCAGCAGCTTGGAGTCCCCAACCTATGGCTACACCTTC. Protein product: CASSLESPTYGYTF.

This clone was observed a single time. This chain uses TRBV9 with TRBJ1-1; D uncertain. This CDR3 contains 15 residues. V lost 0 bases to trimming and J lost 0 bases, with 9 bases between them. Germline lookup yields CDR1 SGDLS and CDR2 YYNGEE. For the CDR3, the DNA is TGTGCCAGCAGCGTAGAGGCAGGAATGAACACTGAAGCTTTCTTT. Protein: CASSVEAGMNTEAFF. The complete variable domain, with remaining parts taken from reference TRBV9 and TRBJ1-1, reads DSGVTQTPKHLITATGQRVTLRCSPRSGDLSVYWYQQSLDQGLQFLIQYYNGEERAKGNILERFSAQQFPDLHSELNLSSLELGDSALYFCASSVEAGMNTEAFFGQGTRLTVV.

The V call is TRBV19, the J call TRBJ2-2; the D is unclear. The V and J ends lost 5 bases and 5 bases respectively, with 18 bases between them. The CDR3 has 16 amino acids. Per germline, CDR1 LNHDA and CDR2 SQIVND (reference sequence). The CDR3 region has the DNA TGTGCCAGTAGTCTAGGTGGCGGTCCGGGTACCGGGGAGCTGTTTTTT. Amino acid sequence: CASSLGGGPGTGELFF.

This clone was seen a few times. The chain uses TRBV30 and TRBJ1-1; 8 bases are shared with TRBD1. Germline V gene sequence: CDR1 GTSNPN, CDR2 SVGIG (reference sequence). J lost 1 base, V lost 2 bases, and 3 bases had no gene match. This CDR3 spans 14 amino acids. As DNA, the CDR3 is TGTGCCTGGAGTTCAGGACAGGGGAACACTGAAGCTTTCTTT. Its translation is CAWSSGQGNTEAFF.

The chain couples TRBV18 to TRBJ2-5, with TRBD1 matching 10 bases. Germline CDR1 KGHSH, CDR2 LQKENI. The CDR3 spans 17 residues. V trimming: 0 bases; J trimming: 2 bases; junction bases outside the gene matches: 6. CDR3: CASSPPVGTGVQETQYF. DNA for the CDR3: TGTGCCAGCTCACCACCGGTCGGGACAGGGGTTCAAGAGACCCAGTACTTC.

This rearrangement joins TRBV27 to TRBJ2-5; D remains ambiguous. There are 14 residues in the CDR3. Germline V gene sequence: CDR1 MNHEY, CDR2 SMNVEV (reference sequence). V gave up 5 bases and J gave up 4 bases, with 14 bases separating them. The CDR3 DNA follows: TGTGCCAGCAGTCCCCGCGCAGGACCAGAGACCCAGTACTTC. Encoded protein: CASSPRAGPETQYF.

This clone counts as medium-sized. V gene TRBV9 combines with J gene TRBJ2-7; D may be TRBD2 (6 bases). CDR1 is SGDLS, CDR2 YYNGEE, per germline. The CDR3 totals 14 residues. V was trimmed by 3 bases and J by 5 bases, leaving 15 bases between them. This CDR3 is CASSGSRESNEQYF. CDR3 DNA sequence: TGTGCCAGCAGCGGTAGTCGGGAGTCCAACGAGCAGTACTTC. Full variable domain (rest looked up from reference TRBV9 and TRBJ2-7): DSGVTQTPKHLITATGQRVTLRCSPRSGDLSVYWYQQSLDQGLQFLIQYYNGEERAKGNILERFSAQQFPDLHSELNLSSLELGDSALYFCASSGSRESNEQYFGPGTRLTVT.

The chain is built from TRBV30 and TRBJ2-5; TRBD1 or TRBD2 may be the D gene (5 bases each). The germline CDR1 and CDR2 sequences are GTSNPN and SVGIG (reference sequence). The CDR3 loop spans 13 amino acids. Trimming shortened V by 2 bases and J by 1 base, and 8 bases separated the two germline ends. In DNA, the CDR3 is TGTGCCTGGAGTCGAGGGGCCCAAGAGACCCAGTACTTC. Translated: CAWSRGAQETQYF.

The V gene is TRBV4-1, the J gene TRBJ1-3; D possibly corresponds to TRBD1 (6 bases). Trimming took off 5 bases at V and 1 base at J, with 18 bases between the two ends. The CDR3 contains 17 residues. Germline CDR1 is MGHRA and CDR2 is YSYEKL. The CDR3 DNA reads as TGCGCCAGCAGCGACCTTGACAGGTTAAGGTCTGGAAACACCATATATTTT. It yields the protein CASSDLDRLRSGNTIYF.

CDR3 amino acids: CASSPDSYNGYTF. The CDR3 region has the DNA TGTGCCAGCAGCCCGGACAGTTACAATGGCTACACCTTC. The chain is built from TRBV5-6 and TRBJ1-2; a weak D match, TRBD1 (6 bases). The CDR3 has 13 amino acids. The germline gives CDR1 SGHDT, CDR2 YYEEEE. V shed 4 bases and J shed 6 bases, with 13 bases lying between them.

J is TRBJ2-7 and V is TRBV10-2, with 12 bases that match TRBD2. CDR1 WSHSY and CDR2 SAAADI come from the germline V gene. The CDR3 length is 14 residues. Unmatched junction bases numbered 3, after V lost 9 bases and J lost 0 bases. CDR3 sequence (DNA): TGCGCCAGGCCGGGACTAGCGGGCTCCTACGAGCAGTACTTC. This sequence encodes CARPGLAGSYEQYF.

The count of this clone is one. In nucleotides, the CDR3 is TGTGCCAGTAACGGGGGCTCCTACAATGAGCAGTTCTTC. Its protein is CASNGGSYNEQFF. This rearrangement joins TRBV9 to TRBJ2-1; maybe TRBD2 (6 bases). Germline CDR1 is SGDLS and CDR2 is YYNGEE. Trimming pared 8 bases from V and 0 bases from J, leaving 9 bases between. CDR3 length: 13 residues.

The V and J genes are TRBV27 and TRBJ2-7; 7 bases fit TRBD2. This CDR3 has 13 amino acids. Trimming at V came to 2 bases and at J to 6 bases, leaving 4 bases not matched to a gene. Germline CDR1 MNHEY, CDR2 SMNVEV (reference sequence). This chain's CDR3 is CASSLGTSAEQYF. CDR3 bases: TGTGCCAGCAGTTTAGGAACTAGCGCCGAGCAGTACTTC.

The chain is built from TRBV11-2 and TRBJ2-5; D is perhaps TRBD1 or TRBD2 (5 bases each). Germline-derived CDR1 and CDR2 are SGHAT and FQNNGV. With 5 bases removed from V and 5 bases from J, the gap between germline ends came to 15 bases. The CDR3 runs 14 residues. The CDR3: CASSPLLGEETQYF. CDR3 bases: TGTGCCAGCAGCCCCCTTCTGGGGGAGGAGACCCAGTACTTC.

The V and J genes are TRBV27 and TRBJ1-5; D unclear. The CDR3 covers 11 residues. Germline V gene data show CDR1 as MNHEY and CDR2 as SMNVEV (reference sequence). Between the trimmed V and J ends, which lost 8 bases and 4 bases, there was a span of 6 bases. CDR3 coding DNA: TGTGCCAGCGGGGTGAATCAGCCCCAGCATTTT. Protein sequence: CASGVNQPQHF.

This sequence joins TRBV29-1 and TRBJ2-1; possibly TRBD2 for D (6 bases). Germline V gives CDR1 SQVTM, CDR2 ANQGSEA. Trimming removed 6 bases at V and 0 bases at J, with 12 bases between. This CDR3 spans 14 amino acids. This CDR3 reads CSVLDGSSYNEQFF. CDR3 DNA: TGCAGCGTACTGGACGGGAGCTCCTACAATGAGCAGTTCTTC.

This sequence joins TRBV10-3 and TRBJ2-3; 9 positions match TRBD2. V lost 0 bases to trimming and J lost 0 bases; unmatched junction nucleotides: 4. This CDR3 region has 17 residues. CDR1 is ENHRY, CDR2 SYGVKD, per germline. Here the CDR3 DNA reads TGTGCCATCAGTGAGTCGCTAGCGGGACCAAGCACAGATACGCAGTATTTT. Translation gives CAISESLAGPSTDTQYF.

This clone was recorded a few times. This chain links TRBV4-2 with TRBJ2-6; TRBD1 matches at 10 bases. CDR1 and CDR2 (germline): LGHNA, YNFKEQ. CDR3 length equals 18 residues. V gave up 0 bases and J gave up 4 bases; unmatched junction bases: 6. This chain's CDR3 is CASSQDRTGGAGANVLTF. The CDR3 bases are TGTGCCAGCAGCCAAGATCGGACAGGGGGTGCAGGGGCCAACGTCCTGACTTTC.

The chain employs TRBV6-4 and TRBJ2-7; 12 bases match TRBD1. After removal of 2 bases from V and 5 bases from J, the junction contained 7 bases not matched to a gene. Germline V lookup: CDR1 MRHNA, CDR2 SNTAGT. This CDR3 spans 16 amino acids. Written as DNA, the CDR3 is TGTGCCAGCAGTGACAAGACGGGACAGGGGGCGGACGAGCAGTACTTC. Its protein product is CASSDKTGQGADEQYF.

V usage is TRBV18 and J usage is TRBJ2-1, with D hard to call. The CDR3 runs to 15 residues. Germline CDR1 and CDR2: KGHSH and LQKENI. V was pared by 9 bases and J by 2 bases, with 17 bases between. The CDR3 sequence: CASSSRGGTYNEQFF. In nucleotides, the CDR3 is TGTGCCAGTTCCTCCCGTGGCGGAACCTACAATGAGCAGTTCTTC.

V is TRBV11-2 and J is TRBJ2-1; 8 nucleotides match TRBD2. The CDR3 has 13 residues. J gave up 6 bases and V 5 bases, and 3 bases lay outside the gene matches. Looked up from germline, CDR1 is SGHAT and CDR2 is FQNNGV. This CDR3 is CASSEGLVNEQFF. The CDR3 bases are TGTGCCAGCAGCGAGGGACTAGTCAATGAGCAGTTCTTC.

This clone was picked up a small number of times. This rearrangement joins TRBV11-2 to TRBJ2-7; no reliable D call. Germline values: CDR1 SGHAT, CDR2 FQNNGV. The V gene lost 1 base and the J gene lost 3 bases, with 7 bases spanning the gap. The CDR3 spans 13 residues. CDR3 in DNA: TGTGCCAGCAGCTTAGGACACTTCTACGAGCAGTACTTC. Protein: CASSLGHFYEQYF.

This rearrangement joins TRBV27 to TRBJ1-5; D is unresolved. The germline gives CDR1 MNHEY, CDR2 SMNVEV (reference sequence). V lost 7 bases and J 1 base, leaving 14 bases between the germline ends. The length of the CDR3 is 15 residues. The CDR3 protein is CASKEEGKSNQPQHF. The CDR3 DNA reads TGTGCCAGCAAGGAGGAAGGGAAGAGCAATCAGCCCCAGCATTTT.